The sample holds many counts of the clone carrying this T cell receptor (beta chain). The target antigen is unknown. This record belongs to a study of T cell repertoires in cytomegalovirus infection. Study at large: Public TCR beta signature analysis indicated the presence of both CMV infection and matching HLA type.

Study results and caveats: Frequencies of public TCR beta families were cumulated, and this identified carriers of CMV plus the relevant HLA. CMV-specific HLA-C-restricted TCR beta clonotypes dominated the ex vivo response.

Each CDR3 protein gets one entry after TCRdb re-called the reads with MiXCR. The repertoire holds 300,000 to 400,000 distinct CDR3 sequences, with over 15% as singletons. Germline V lookup: CDR1 SGHTA, CDR2 FQGNSA. The CDR3 length is 15 residues. V lost 6 bases and J 2 bases, leaving 17 bases between the germline ends. The sample comprised PBMCs. The V call is TRBV7-2, the J call TRBJ2-7; possibly TRBD2 for D (5 bases). This clonotype was sampled from a human donor in good health (CMV status not recorded). Some clones in this sample may be carry-over from other donors' samples. CDR3 sequence: CASSYVRGGTYEQYF. Here the CDR3 DNA reads TGTGCCAGCAGTTATGTTAGAGGAGGAACCTACGAGCAGTACTTC.